This T cell receptor (beta chain) was obtained from a study of CD8+ T cells in alopecia areata. This clone came up a few times. Mouse germline and gene names are used. cDNA serving as the sequencing template came from extracted, reverse transcribed RNA. Method: immunoSEQ multiplex PCR; TCRdb's copy keeps in-frame clones and lacks some. The specimen has more than 250,000 clones, none found just once. Combined cutaneous lymph node cells underwent sorting by CD4, CD8alpha, NKG2D, NKG2ACE and additional markers. This clonotype originated in a C3H/HeJ mouse with alopecia areata. Strain haplotype (MHC): H2-k. The source material was CD4+ T cells sorted from a lymph node.

The CDR3 sequence is CASSQSDWGEDTQYF. CDR3 bases read: TGTGCCAGCAGCCAATCGGACTGGGGGGAAGAC. This rearrangement joins TRBV5 to TRBJ2-5; 11 bases fit TRBD2. The CDR3 is cut off 4 residues early in the read; its end comes from the germline J gene. CDR1 is LGHNA and CDR2 is YNLKQL in the germline V gene (reference sequence). This CDR3 spans 15 amino acids.